This TCR beta chain was documented in a study of blood T cell repertoires in COVID-19. Original analysis: Reference gene primers were amplified, and this amplification served to estimate nucleated cell counts. The table came from immunoSEQ multiplex PCR; TCRdb's copy has only in-frame clones and leaves some out. D and trimming were read from the DNA, whereas the V and J calls and clone size are those reported in that table. Among more than 90,000 clones listed, around 90% were seen once. The sample consisted of peripheral blood. The clonotype was recovered from a woman in her sixties with COVID-19, enrolled during active disease.

The CDR3 coding sequence is TGTGCCTGGACCGCCGGGACAGGGACCCACGAGCAGTACTTC. Translation gives CAWTAGTGTHEQYF. The chain is built from TRBV30 and TRBJ2-7; TRBD1 matches at 9 bases. V was pared by 4 bases and J by 5 bases, with 9 bases of the junction left unmatched. Per germline, CDR1 GTSNPN and CDR2 SVGIG (reference sequence). The CDR3 length is 14 residues.